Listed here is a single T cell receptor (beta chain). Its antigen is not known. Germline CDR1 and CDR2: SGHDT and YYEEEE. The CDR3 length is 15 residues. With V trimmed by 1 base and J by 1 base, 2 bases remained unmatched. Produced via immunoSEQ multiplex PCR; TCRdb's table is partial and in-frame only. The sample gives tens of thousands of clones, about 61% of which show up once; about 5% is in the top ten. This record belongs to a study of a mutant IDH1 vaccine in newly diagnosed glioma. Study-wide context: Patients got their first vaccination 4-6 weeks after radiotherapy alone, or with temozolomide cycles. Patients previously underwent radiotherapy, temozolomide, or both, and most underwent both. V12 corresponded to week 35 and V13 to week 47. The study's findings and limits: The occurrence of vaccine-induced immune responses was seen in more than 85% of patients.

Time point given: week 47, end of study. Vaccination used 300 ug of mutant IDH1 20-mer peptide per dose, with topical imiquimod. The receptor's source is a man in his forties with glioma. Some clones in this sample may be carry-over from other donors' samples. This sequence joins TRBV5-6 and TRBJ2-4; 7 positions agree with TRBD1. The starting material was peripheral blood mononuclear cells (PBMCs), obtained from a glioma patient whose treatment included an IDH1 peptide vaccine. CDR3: CASSLTGVAKNIQYF. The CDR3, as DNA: TGTGCCAGCAGCTTGACAGGGGTGGCCAAAAACATTCAGTACTTC.